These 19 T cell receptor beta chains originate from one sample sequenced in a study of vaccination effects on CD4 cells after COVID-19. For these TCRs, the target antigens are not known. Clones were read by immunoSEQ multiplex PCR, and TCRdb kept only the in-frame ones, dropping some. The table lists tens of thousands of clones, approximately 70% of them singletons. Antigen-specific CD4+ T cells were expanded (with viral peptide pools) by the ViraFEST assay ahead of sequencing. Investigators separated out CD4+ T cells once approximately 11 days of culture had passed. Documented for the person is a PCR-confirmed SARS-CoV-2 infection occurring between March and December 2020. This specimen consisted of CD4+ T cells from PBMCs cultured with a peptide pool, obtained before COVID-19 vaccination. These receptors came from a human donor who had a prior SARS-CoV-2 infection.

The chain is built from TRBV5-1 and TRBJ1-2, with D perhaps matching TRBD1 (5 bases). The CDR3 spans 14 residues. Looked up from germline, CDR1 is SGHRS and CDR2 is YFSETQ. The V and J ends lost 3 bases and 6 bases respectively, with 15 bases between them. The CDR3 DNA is TGCGCCAGCAGCTCCTGGGACGTCCGAAATGGCTACACCTTC. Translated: CASSSWDVRNGYTF. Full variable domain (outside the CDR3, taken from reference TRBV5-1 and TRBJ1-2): KAGVTQTPRYLIKTRGQQVTLSCSPISGHRSVSWYQQTPGQGLQFLFEYFSETQRNKGNFPGRFSGRQFSNSRSEMNVSTLELGDSALYLCASSSWDVRNGYTFGSGTRLTVV.

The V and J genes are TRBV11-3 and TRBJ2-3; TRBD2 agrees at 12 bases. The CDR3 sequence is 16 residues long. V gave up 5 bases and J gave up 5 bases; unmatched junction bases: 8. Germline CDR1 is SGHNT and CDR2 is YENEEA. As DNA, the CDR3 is TGTGCCAGCAGCGGGAGACTAGCGGGAGTGGAAGATACGCAGTATTTT. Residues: CASSGRLAGVEDTQYF.

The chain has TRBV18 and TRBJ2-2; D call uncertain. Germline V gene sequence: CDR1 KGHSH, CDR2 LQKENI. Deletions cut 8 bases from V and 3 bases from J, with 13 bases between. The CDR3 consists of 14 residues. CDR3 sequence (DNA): TGTGCCAGCCTAGAGGTCGGCCACACCGGGGAGCTGTTTTTT. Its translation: CASLEVGHTGELFF.

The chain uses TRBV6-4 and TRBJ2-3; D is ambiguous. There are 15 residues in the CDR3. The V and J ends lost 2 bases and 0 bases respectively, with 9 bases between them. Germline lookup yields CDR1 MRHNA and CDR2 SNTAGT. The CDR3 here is CASSDDVSSTDTQYF. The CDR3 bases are TGTGCCAGCAGTGACGATGTTAGTAGCACAGATACGCAGTATTTT.

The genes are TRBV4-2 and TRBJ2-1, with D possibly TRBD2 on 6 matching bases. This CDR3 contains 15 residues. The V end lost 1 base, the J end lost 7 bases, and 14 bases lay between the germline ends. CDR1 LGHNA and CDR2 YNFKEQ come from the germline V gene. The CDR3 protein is CASSQAQVGGNEQFF. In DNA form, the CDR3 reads TGTGCCAGCAGCCAAGCGCAGGTCGGAGGGAATGAGCAGTTCTTC.

The CDR3 sequence: CASSLSPDWTYNEQFF. DNA for the CDR3: TGCGCCAGCAGCTTGTCTCCGGACTGGACGTACAATGAGCAGTTCTTC. The chain carries TRBV5-1 and TRBJ2-1; a possible D gene is TRBD2 (5 bases). V lost 1 base to trimming and J lost 4 bases, with 15 bases between them. CDR1 is SGHRS, CDR2 YFSETQ, per germline. The CDR3 has 16 residues.

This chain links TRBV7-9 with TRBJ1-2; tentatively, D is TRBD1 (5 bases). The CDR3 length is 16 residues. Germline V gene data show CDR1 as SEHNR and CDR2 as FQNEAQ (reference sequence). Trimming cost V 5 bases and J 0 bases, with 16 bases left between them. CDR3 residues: CASSPAGRQANYGYTF. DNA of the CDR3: TGTGCCAGCAGCCCGGCGGGGCGGCAGGCTAACTATGGCTACACCTTC.

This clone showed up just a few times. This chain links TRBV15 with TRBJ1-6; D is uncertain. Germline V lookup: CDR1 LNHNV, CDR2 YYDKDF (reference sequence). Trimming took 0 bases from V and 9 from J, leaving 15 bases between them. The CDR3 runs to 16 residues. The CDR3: CATSRDRTIGSSPLHF. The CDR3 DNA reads TGTGCCACCAGCAGAGATAGAACCATCGGTAGTTCACCCCTCCACTTT.

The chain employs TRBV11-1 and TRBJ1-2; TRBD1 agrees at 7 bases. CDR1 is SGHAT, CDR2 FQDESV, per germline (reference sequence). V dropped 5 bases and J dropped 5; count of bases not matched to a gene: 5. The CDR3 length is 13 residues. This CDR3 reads CASSLGQLYGYTF. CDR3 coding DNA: TGTGCCAGCAGCCTGGGACAGTTATATGGCTACACCTTC.

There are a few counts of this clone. Written as DNA, the CDR3 is TGTGCCAGCAGCGGGCGAGGACAGGCTAACTATGGCTACACCTTC. It codes for CASSGRGQANYGYTF. The chain recombines TRBV7-9 with TRBJ1-2; 7 nucleotides align to TRBD1. The CDR3 is 15 residues long. V trimming: 5 bases; J trimming: 0 bases; junction bases outside the gene matches: 6. Germline V gene sequence: CDR1 SEHNR, CDR2 FQNEAQ (reference sequence).

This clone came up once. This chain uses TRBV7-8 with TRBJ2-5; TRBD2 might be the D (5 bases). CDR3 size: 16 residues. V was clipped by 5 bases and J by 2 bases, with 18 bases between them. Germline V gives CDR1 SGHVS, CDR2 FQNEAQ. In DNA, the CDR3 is TGTGCCAGCAGCCCCGGAGCCGATCGGGGACAAGAGACCCAGTACTTC. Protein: CASSPGADRGQETQYF. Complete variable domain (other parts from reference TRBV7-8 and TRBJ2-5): GAGVSQSPRYKVAKRGQDVALRCDPISGHVSLFWYQQALGQGPEFLTYFQNEAQLDKSGLPSDRFFAERPEGSVSTLKIQRTQQEDSAVYLCASSPGADRGQETQYFGPGTRLLVL.

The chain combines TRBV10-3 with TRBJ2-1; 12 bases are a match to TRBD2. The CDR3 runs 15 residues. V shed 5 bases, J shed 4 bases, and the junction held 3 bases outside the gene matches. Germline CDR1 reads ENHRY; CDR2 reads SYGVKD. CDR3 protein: CAISSLAGGYNEQFF. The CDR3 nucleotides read TGTGCCATCAGTTCACTAGCGGGAGGATACAATGAGCAGTTCTTC.

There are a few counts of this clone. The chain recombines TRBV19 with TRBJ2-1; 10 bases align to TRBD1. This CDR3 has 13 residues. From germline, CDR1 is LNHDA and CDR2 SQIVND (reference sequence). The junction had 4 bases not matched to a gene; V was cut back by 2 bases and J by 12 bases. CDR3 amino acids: CASSIQTGGWQFF. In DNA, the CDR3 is TGTGCCAGTAGTATACAGACAGGGGGCTGGCAGTTCTTC.

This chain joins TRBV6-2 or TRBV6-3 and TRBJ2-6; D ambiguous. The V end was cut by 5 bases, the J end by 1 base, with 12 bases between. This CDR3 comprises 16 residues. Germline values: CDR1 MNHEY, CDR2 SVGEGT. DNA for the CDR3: TGTGCCAGCAGTCGCCTTCCATCTTCTGGGGCCAACGTCCTGACTTTC. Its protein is CASSRLPSSGANVLTF.

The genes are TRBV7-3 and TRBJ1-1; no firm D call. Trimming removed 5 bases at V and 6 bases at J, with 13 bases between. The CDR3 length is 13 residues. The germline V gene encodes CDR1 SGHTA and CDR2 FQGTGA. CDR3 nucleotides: TGTGCCAGCAGCGACGGAACAGAGGCTGAAGCTTTCTTT. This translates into CASSDGTEAEAFF.

CDR3 amino acids: CASSGQGTNEKLFF. The CDR3 DNA is TGTGCCAGCAGTGGACAGGGAACTAATGAAAAACTGTTTTTT. V is TRBV2 and J is TRBJ1-4; 7 bases are shared with TRBD1. This CDR3 has 14 amino acids. V lost 4 bases to trimming and J lost 1 base; unmatched junction nucleotides: 0. From germline, CDR1 is SNHLY and CDR2 FYNNEI.

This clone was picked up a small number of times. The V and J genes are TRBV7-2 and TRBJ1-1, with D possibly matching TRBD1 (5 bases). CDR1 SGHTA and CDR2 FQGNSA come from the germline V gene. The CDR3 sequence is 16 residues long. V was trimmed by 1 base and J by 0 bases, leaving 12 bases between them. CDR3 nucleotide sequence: TGTGCCAGCAGCTTAGGGCGTTTCAGGGTGAACACTGAAGCTTTCTTT. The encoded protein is CASSLGRFRVNTEAFF.

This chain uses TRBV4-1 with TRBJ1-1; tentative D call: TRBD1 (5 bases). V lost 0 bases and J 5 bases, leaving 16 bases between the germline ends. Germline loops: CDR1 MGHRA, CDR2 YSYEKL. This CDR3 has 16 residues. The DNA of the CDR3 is TGCGCCAGCAGCCAAGATCGAGGGACCGGTGGGACTGAAGCTTTCTTT. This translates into CASSQDRGTGGTEAFF.

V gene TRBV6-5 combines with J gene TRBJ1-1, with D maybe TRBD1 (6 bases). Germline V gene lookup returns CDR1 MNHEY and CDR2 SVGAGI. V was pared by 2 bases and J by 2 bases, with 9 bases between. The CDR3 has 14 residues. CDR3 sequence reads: CASSYRTVNTEAFF. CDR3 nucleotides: TGTGCCAGCAGTTACCGGACAGTCAACACTGAAGCTTTCTTT.